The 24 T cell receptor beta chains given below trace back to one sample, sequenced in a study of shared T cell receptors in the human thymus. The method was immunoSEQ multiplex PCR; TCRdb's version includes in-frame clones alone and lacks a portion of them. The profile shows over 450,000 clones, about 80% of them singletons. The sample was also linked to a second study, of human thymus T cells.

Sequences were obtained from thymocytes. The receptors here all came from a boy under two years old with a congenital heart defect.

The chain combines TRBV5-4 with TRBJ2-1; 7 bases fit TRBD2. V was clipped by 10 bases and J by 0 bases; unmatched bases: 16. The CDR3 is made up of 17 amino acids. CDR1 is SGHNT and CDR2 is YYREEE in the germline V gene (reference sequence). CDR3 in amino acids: CAPGRQRDLSSYNEQFF. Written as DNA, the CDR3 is TGTGCCCCCGGGAGACAGCGGGACTTAAGCTCCTACAATGAGCAGTTCTTC.

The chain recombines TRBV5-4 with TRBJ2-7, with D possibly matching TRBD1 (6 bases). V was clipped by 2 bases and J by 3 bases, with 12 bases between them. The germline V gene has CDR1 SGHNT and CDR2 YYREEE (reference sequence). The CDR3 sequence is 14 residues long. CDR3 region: CASSFEAGVYEQYF. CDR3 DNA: TGTGCCAGCAGCTTTGAGGCAGGGGTCTACGAGCAGTACTTC.

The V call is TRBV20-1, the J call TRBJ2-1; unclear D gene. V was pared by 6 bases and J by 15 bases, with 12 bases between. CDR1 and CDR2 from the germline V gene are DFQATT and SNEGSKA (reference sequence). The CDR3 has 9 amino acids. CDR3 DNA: TGCAGTGCGCTCGGCCAGCGGTTCTTC. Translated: CSALGQRFF.

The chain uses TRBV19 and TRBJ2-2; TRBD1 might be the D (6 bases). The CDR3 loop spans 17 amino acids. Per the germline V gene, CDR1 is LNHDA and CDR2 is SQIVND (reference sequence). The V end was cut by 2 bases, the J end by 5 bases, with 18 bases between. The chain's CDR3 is CASSIIPQYRETGELFF. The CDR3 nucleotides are TGTGCCAGTAGTATAATCCCCCAATACAGGGAAACCGGGGAGCTGTTTTTT.

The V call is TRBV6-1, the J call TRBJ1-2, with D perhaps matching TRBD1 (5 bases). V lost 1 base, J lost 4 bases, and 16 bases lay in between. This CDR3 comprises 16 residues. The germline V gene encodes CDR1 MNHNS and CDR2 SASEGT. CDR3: CASSEDGDLGGYGYTF. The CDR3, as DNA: TGTGCCAGCAGTGAAGACGGAGACCTGGGGGGCTATGGCTACACCTTC.

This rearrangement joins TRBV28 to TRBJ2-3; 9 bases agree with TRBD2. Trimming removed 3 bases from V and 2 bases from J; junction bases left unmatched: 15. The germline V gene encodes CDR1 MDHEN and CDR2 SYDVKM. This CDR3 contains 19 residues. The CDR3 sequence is CASSFSSGRVSRNTDTQYF. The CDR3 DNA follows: TGTGCCAGCAGTTTTAGTAGCGGGAGAGTAAGTAGGAACACAGATACGCAGTATTTT.

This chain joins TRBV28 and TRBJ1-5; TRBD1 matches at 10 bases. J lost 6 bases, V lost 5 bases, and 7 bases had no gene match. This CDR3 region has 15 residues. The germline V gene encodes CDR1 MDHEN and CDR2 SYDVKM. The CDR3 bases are TGTGCCAGCAGTCCCCGGACAGGGGGACGTCAGCCCCAGCATTTT. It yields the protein CASSPRTGGRQPQHF. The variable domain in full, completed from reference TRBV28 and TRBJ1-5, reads DVKVTQSSRYLVKRTGEKVFLECVQDMDHENMFWYRQDPGLGLRLIYFSYDVKMKEKGDIPEGYSVSREKKERFSLILESASTNQTSMYLCASSPRTGGRQPQHFGDGTRLSIL.

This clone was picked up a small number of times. As DNA, the CDR3 is TGCGCCAGCAGCCTAGGGGGATCTGGAAACACCATATATTTT. As protein: CASSLGGSGNTIYF. The chain recombines TRBV4-3 with TRBJ1-3; TRBD1 might be the D (6 bases). The V end was cut by 4 bases, the J end by 1 base, with 8 bases between. CDR1 and CDR2 from the germline V gene are LGHNA and YSLEER. There are 14 residues in the CDR3.

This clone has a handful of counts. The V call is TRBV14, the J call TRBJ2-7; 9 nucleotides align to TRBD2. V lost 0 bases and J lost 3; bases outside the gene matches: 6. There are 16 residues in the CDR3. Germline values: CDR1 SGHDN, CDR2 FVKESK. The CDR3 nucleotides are TGTGCCAGCAGCCAAGAAAGGAAGCGGGAGGTCTACGAGCAGTACTTC. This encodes CASSQERKREVYEQYF.

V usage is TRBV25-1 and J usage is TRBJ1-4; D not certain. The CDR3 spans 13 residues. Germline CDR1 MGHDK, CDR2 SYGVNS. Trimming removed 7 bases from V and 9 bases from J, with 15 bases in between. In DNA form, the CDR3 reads TGTGCCAGCATGGAGCGAGGTAGTAAAAAACTGTTTTTT. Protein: CASMERGSKKLFF.

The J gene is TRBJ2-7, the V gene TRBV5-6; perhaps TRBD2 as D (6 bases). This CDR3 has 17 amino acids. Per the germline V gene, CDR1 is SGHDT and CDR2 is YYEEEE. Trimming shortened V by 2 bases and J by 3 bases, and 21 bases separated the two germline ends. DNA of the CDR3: TGTGCCAGCAGCTTTAGCCCGGCGGGGCCAAGGGGCTACGAGCAGTACTTC. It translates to CASSFSPAGPRGYEQYF.

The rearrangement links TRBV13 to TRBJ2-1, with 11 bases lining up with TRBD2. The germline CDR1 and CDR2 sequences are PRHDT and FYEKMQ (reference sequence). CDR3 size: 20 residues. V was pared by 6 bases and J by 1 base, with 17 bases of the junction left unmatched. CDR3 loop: CASRLTGWSTSGSSYNEQFF. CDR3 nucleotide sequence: TGTGCCAGCAGACTGACAGGGTGGTCTACTAGCGGGAGTTCCTACAATGAGCAGTTCTTC.

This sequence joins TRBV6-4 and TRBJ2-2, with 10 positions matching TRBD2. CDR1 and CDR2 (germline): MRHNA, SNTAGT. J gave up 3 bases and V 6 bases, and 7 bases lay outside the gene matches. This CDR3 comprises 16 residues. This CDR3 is CASSHSGTSDTGELFF. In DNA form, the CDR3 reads TGTGCCAGCAGCCATTCTGGGACTAGCGACACCGGGGAGCTGTTTTTT.

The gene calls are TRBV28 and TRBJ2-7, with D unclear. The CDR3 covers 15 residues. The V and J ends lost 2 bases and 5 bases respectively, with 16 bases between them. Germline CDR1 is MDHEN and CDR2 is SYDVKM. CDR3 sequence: CASSLRSQLVHEQYF. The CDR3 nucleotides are TGTGCCAGCAGTTTACGTAGCCAATTAGTCCACGAGCAGTACTTC.

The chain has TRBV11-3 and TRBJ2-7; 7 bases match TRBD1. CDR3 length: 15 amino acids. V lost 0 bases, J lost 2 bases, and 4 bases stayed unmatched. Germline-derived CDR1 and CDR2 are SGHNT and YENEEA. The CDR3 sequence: CASSLERGLTYEQYF. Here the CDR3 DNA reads TGTGCCAGCAGCTTAGAGAGGGGGCTGACCTACGAGCAGTACTTC.

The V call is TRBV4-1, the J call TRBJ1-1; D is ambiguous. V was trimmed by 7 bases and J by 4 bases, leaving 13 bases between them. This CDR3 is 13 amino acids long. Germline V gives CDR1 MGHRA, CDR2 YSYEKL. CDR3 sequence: CASKVRAGTEAFF. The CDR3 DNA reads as TGCGCCAGCAAGGTACGGGCGGGCACTGAAGCTTTCTTT.

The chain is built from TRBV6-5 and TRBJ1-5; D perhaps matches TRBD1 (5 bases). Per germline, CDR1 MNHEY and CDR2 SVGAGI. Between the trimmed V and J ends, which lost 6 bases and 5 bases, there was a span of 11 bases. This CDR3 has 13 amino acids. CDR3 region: CASREGRDQPQHF. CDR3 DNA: TGTGCCAGCAGAGAAGGCAGGGATCAGCCCCAGCATTTT.

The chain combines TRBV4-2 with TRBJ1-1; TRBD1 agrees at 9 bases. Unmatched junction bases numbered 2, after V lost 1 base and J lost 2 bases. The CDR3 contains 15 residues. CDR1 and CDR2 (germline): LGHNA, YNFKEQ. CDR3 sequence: CASSQGDRDNTEAFF. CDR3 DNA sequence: TGTGCCAGCAGCCAAGGGGACAGGGATAACACTGAAGCTTTCTTT.

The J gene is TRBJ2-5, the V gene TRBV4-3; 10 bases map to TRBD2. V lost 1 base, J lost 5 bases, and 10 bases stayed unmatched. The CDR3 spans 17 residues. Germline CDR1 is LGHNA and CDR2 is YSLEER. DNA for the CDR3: TGCGCCAGCAGCCAAGGACAGCGGGAGGGCCAGTATGAGACCCAGTACTTC. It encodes CASSQGQREGQYETQYF.

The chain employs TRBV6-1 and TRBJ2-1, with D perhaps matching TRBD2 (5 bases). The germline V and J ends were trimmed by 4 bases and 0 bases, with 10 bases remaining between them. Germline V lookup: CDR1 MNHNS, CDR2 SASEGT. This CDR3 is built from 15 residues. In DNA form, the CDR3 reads TGTGCCAGCAGTGCCCCTACTAGCTCCTACAATGAGCAGTTCTTC. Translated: CASSAPTSSYNEQFF.

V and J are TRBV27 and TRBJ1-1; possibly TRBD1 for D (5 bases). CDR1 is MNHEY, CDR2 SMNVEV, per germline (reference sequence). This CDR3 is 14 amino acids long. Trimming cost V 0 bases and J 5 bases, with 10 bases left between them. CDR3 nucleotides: TGTGCCAGCAGTTTATCCGTGGCAGGGACTGAAGCTTTCTTT. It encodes CASSLSVAGTEAFF.

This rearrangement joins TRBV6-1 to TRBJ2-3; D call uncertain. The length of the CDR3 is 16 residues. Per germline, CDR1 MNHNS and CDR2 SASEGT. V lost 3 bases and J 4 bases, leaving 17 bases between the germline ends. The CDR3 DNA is TGTGCCAGCAGTGACCGCGGTTACGCCCGCGCAGATACGCAGTATTTT. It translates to CASSDRGYARADTQYF.

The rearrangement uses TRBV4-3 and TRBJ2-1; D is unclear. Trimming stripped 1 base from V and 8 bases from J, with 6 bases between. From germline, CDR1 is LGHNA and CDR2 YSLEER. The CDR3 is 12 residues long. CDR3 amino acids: CASSQGADEQFF. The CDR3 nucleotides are TGCGCCAGCAGCCAAGGAGCCGATGAGCAGTTCTTC.

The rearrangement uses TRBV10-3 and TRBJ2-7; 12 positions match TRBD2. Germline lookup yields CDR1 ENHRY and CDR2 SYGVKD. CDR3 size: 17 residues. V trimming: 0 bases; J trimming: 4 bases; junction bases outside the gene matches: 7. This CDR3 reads CAISESGSSGRAYEQYF. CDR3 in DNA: TGTGCCATCAGTGAGTCGGGTTCTAGCGGGAGGGCATACGAGCAGTACTTC.